Following are 21 T cell receptor beta chains from one sample sequenced in a study of blood T cell repertoires in COVID-19. Only in-frame clones appear in the TCRdb table, and some are missing; sequencing was by immunoSEQ multiplex PCR. This sample has a few hundred thousand clones; about 91% occur once, and the top ten carry roughly 12%. The sequenced material came from peripheral blood. The receptors derive from a woman aged 45-60 years with COVID-19, enrolled during active disease.

The chain is built from TRBV13 and TRBJ1-6; D may be TRBD1 (5 bases). This CDR3 has 15 residues. V was shortened by 5 bases and J by 9 bases, with 17 bases between the two germline ends. Germline V gives CDR1 PRHDT, CDR2 FYEKMQ (reference sequence). CDR3 sequence (DNA): TGTGCCAGCAGCCGGCAGTGGGGGGAAGGTTCACCCCTCCACTTT. Residues: CASSRQWGEGSPLHF.

This chain links TRBV9 with TRBJ1-2; tentative D call: TRBD1 (5 bases). This CDR3 is 12 amino acids long. Germline V gene lookup returns CDR1 SGDLS and CDR2 YYNGEE. Trimming removed 0 bases from V and 5 bases from J, with 5 bases in between. The CDR3 coding sequence is TGTGCCAGCAGCGTAGGACAGTATGGCTACACCTTC. Its protein is CASSVGQYGYTF.

The genes are TRBV11-2 and TRBJ2-7; weak D call: TRBD1 (5 bases). CDR1 and CDR2 (germline): SGHAT, FQNNGV. Trimming cost V 3 bases and J 7 bases, with 7 bases left between them. The CDR3 runs to 11 residues. Written as DNA, the CDR3 is TGTGCCAGCAGCTTCGACAGAGAGCAGTACTTC. It specifies CASSFDREQYF. Combining the CDR3 with reference TRBV11-2 and TRBJ2-7 gives the whole variable domain EAGVAQSPRYKIIEKRQSVAFWCNPISGHATLYWYQQILGQGPKLLIQFQNNGVVDDSQLPKDRFSAERLKGVDSTLKIQPAKLEDSAVYLCASSFDREQYFGPGTRLTVT.

CDR3: CASSETMGGLYNEQFF. DNA for the CDR3: TGTGCCAGCAGTGAAACGATGGGGGGGCTATACAATGAGCAGTTCTTC. The chain joins TRBV2 to TRBJ2-1; tentative D call: TRBD2 (7 bases). The CDR3 contains 16 residues. CDR1 and CDR2 (germline): SNHLY, FYNNEI. V was cut by 2 bases and J by 4 bases, with 15 bases left in between.

The gene calls are TRBV19 and TRBJ1-4; tentative D call: TRBD1 (6 bases). V lost 5 bases and J 5 bases, leaving 15 bases between the germline ends. Germline V gene data show CDR1 as LNHDA and CDR2 as SQIVND (reference sequence). The CDR3 has 15 residues. CDR3 sequence (DNA): TGTGCCAGTAGTCCTCCGGGGGGCCTGAATGAAAAACTGTTTTTT. This translates into CASSPPGGLNEKLFF. Looking up the rest from reference TRBV19 and TRBJ1-4 gives the full variable domain: DGGITQSPKYLFRKEGQNVTLSCEQNLNHDAMYWYRQDPGQGLRLIYYSQIVNDFQKGDIAEGYSVSREKKESFPLTVTSAQKNPTAFYLCASSPPGGLNEKLFFGSGTQLSVL.

J is TRBJ1-1 and V is TRBV2; D not resolved. Germline V gene lookup returns CDR1 SNHLY and CDR2 FYNNEI. The CDR3 runs to 13 residues. Trimming stripped 2 bases from V and 11 bases from J, with 15 bases between. The CDR3 reads CASSELLTLGAFF. CDR3 sequence (DNA): TGTGCCAGCAGTGAATTACTAACACTCGGGGCTTTCTTT.

This clone has just one count. This chain joins TRBV5-4 and TRBJ2-3; tentatively, D is TRBD2 (5 bases). V was cut by 2 bases and J by 0 bases, with 10 bases left in between. The CDR3 spans 15 residues. The germline gives CDR1 SGHNT, CDR2 YYREEE (reference sequence). The CDR3 reads CASSFSRTSTDTQYF. As DNA, the CDR3 is TGTGCCAGCAGCTTTTCACGGACTAGCACAGATACGCAGTATTTT.

This chain joins TRBV9 and TRBJ1-4; 7 positions match TRBD1. Germline trimming cut 2 bases from V and 4 bases from J; bases unmatched to any gene: 8. This CDR3 spans 16 amino acids. Germline V gives CDR1 SGDLS, CDR2 YYNGEE. CDR3 DNA: TGTGCCAGCAGCGTCCGGACAGGCGACCTTAATGAAAAACTGTTTTTT. This codes for CASSVRTGDLNEKLFF.

Points on this clone: In the same sample, other DNA sequences code for this CDR3. This chain uses TRBV18 with TRBJ1-1; D is unresolved. CDR1 KGHSH and CDR2 LQKENI come from the germline V gene. This CDR3 has 13 residues. Between the trimmed V and J ends, which lost 3 bases and 3 bases, there was a span of 8 bases. The CDR3 sequence: CASSPLGDTEAFF. The CDR3 DNA reads TGTGCCAGCTCACCCCTTGGAGACACTGAAGCTTTCTTT.

The rearrangement joins TRBV28 to TRBJ1-1; 7 bases match TRBD1. The germline CDR1 and CDR2 sequences are MDHEN and SYDVKM. The CDR3 length is 14 residues. V shed 5 bases and J 3 bases; nucleotides not matched to a gene: 6. In nucleotides, the CDR3 is TGTGCCAGCAGTCGACAGGGAGTATACACTGAAGCTTTCTTT. Translating gives CASSRQGVYTEAFF.

This clone was detected once. The chain combines TRBV2 with TRBJ2-2, with 7 positions matching TRBD1. Germline CDR1 SNHLY, CDR2 FYNNEI. The V gene end was trimmed by 6 bases and the J gene end by 4 bases; junction bases not matched to a gene: 5. The CDR3 extends over 14 amino acids. The CDR3 DNA reads as TGTGCCAGCAGGGACAGGTTCGGCACCGGGGAGCTGTTTTTT. This encodes CASRDRFGTGELFF.

The chain links TRBV12-3 or TRBV12-4 to TRBJ2-1; a possible D gene is TRBD1 (5 bases). This CDR3 has 13 amino acids. V was cut by 7 bases and J by 7 bases, with 14 bases left in between. Here the CDR3 reads CASIDSGRNEQFF. In nucleotides, the CDR3 is TGTGCCAGCATTGACAGTGGAAGGAATGAGCAGTTCTTC.

V and J are TRBV19 and TRBJ1-1; D is possibly TRBD1 (6 bases). Germline loops: CDR1 LNHDA, CDR2 SQIVND (reference sequence). With 6 bases removed from V and 7 bases from J, the gap between germline ends came to 6 bases. CDR3 length: 10 residues. The CDR3 nucleotides read TGTGCCAGTAGCAGGGGTGAAGCTTTCTTT. Translated: CASSRGEAFF. The variable domain in full, with the rest retrieved from reference TRBV19 and TRBJ1-1, is DGGITQSPKYLFRKEGQNVTLSCEQNLNHDAMYWYRQDPGQGLRLIYYSQIVNDFQKGDIAEGYSVSREKKESFPLTVTSAQKNPTAFYLCASSRGEAFFGQGTRLTVV.

The rearrangement joins TRBV2 to TRBJ2-2, with a tentative D call TRBD2 (5 bases). The CDR3 runs 15 residues. Looked up from germline, CDR1 is SNHLY and CDR2 is FYNNEI. The V gene lost 6 bases and the J gene lost 3 bases, with 14 bases spanning the gap. CDR3 residues: CASRYRGSDTGELFF. The DNA for the CDR3 is TGTGCCAGCAGGTATCGGGGTTCGGACACCGGGGAGCTGTTTTTT.

The chain uses TRBV7-9 and TRBJ1-4; perhaps TRBD1 as D (6 bases). The CDR3 has 12 amino acids. Trimming stripped 2 bases from V and 11 bases from J, with 9 bases between. Germline V gene data show CDR1 as SEHNR and CDR2 as FQNEAQ (reference sequence). CDR3 nucleotides: TGTGCCAGCAGCTTAAAGGGACATAAACTGTTTTTT. Its protein is CASSLKGHKLFF.

This chain connects TRBV7-3 to TRBJ2-1; D not certain. Germline V gene data show CDR1 as SGHTA and CDR2 as FQGTGA. CDR3 length: 16 amino acids. Trimming pared 5 bases from V and 1 base from J, leaving 15 bases between. Written as DNA, the CDR3 is TGTGCCAGCAGCCCTAGGTCCCCCGGGTCCTACAATGAGCAGTTCTTC. Encoded protein: CASSPRSPGSYNEQFF.

This chain uses TRBV7-8 with TRBJ1-1, with D hard to call. Trimming left V 3 bases short and J 2 bases short, with 25 bases between. CDR3 length: 19 amino acids. The V gene's germline CDR1 is SGHVS and CDR2 FQNEAQ. The DNA for the CDR3 is TGTGCCAGCAGCTTCTCCGCCCTTATTGAGGCAGCAGTCAACACTGAAGCTTTCTTT. Amino acid sequence: CASSFSALIEAAVNTEAFF.

The rearrangement joins TRBV5-1 to TRBJ1-2; 8 positions match TRBD1. The V segment lost 7 bases and the J segment 4 bases; nucleotides outside the gene matches: 3. This CDR3 is 12 amino acids long. Germline assignment: CDR1 SGHRS and CDR2 YFSETQ. In DNA form, the CDR3 reads TGCGCCAGCCGAACAGGGGGCTATGGCTACACCTTC. Its protein is CASRTGGYGYTF.

The rearrangement joins TRBV25-1 to TRBJ1-1, with D perhaps matching TRBD1 (6 bases). V lost 2 bases and J 7 bases, leaving 8 bases between the germline ends. The CDR3 totals 12 residues. Germline loops: CDR1 MGHDK, CDR2 SYGVNS. CDR3 protein: CASSEQGLEAFF. The CDR3 DNA sequence: TGTGCCAGCAGTGAACAGGGGCTTGAAGCTTTCTTT.

The gene calls are TRBV30 and TRBJ1-2, with D unresolved. Per the germline V gene, CDR1 is GTSNPN and CDR2 is SVGIG (reference sequence). V lost 5 bases, J lost 6 bases, and 10 bases lay in between. The CDR3 covers 11 residues. The CDR3 spells CAWGSSDGYTF. The CDR3 DNA follows: TGTGCCTGGGGCTCAAGCGATGGCTACACCTTC.

This clone was detected only once. The CDR3 loop is CASTLRAQQGLIKETQYF. DNA for the CDR3: TGCGCCAGCACCCTTAGGGCTCAGCAGGGGCTTATTAAAGAGACCCAGTACTTC. The gene calls are TRBV5-1 and TRBJ2-5, with a weak D call TRBD1 (6 bases). Between the trimmed V and J ends, which lost 6 bases and 3 bases, there was a span of 27 bases. CDR3 length: 18 residues. Germline V CDR1 and CDR2: SGHRS, YFSETQ. Using reference TRBV5-1 and TRBJ2-5 for the parts outside the CDR3, the full variable domain is KAGVTQTPRYLIKTRGQQVTLSCSPISGHRSVSWYQQTPGQGLQFLFEYFSETQRNKGNFPGRFSGRQFSNSRSEMNVSTLELGDSALYLCASTLRAQQGLIKETQYFGPGTRLLVL.